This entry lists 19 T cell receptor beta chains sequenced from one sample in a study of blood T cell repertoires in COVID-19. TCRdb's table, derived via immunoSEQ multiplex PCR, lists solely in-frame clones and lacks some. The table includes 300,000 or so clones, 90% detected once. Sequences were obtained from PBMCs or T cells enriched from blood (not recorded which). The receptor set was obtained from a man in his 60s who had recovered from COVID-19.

As DNA, the CDR3 is TGCGCCAGCAGCCATTGGGAGGGACGATCGTACGAGCAGTACTTC. It encodes CASSHWEGRSYEQYF. The chain recombines TRBV4-1 with TRBJ2-7; 7 bases line up with TRBD2. Trimming cost V 3 bases and J 4 bases; bases outside gene matches: 9. This CDR3 has 15 residues. Germline loops: CDR1 MGHRA, CDR2 YSYEKL.

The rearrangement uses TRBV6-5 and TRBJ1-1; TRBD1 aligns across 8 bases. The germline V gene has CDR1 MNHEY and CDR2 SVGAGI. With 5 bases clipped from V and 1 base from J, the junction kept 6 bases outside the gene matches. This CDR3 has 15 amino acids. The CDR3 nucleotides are TGTGCCAGCAGTCCCCTGACAGGGGAGAACACTGAAGCTTTCTTT. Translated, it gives CASSPLTGENTEAFF.

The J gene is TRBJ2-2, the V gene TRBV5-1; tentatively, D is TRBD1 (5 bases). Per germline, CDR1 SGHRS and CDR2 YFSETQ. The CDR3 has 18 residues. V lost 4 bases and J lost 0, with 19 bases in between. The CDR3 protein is CASSATPLGQTNTGELFF. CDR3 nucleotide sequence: TGCGCCAGCAGCGCCACGCCCCTTGGACAAACGAACACCGGGGAGCTGTTTTTT.

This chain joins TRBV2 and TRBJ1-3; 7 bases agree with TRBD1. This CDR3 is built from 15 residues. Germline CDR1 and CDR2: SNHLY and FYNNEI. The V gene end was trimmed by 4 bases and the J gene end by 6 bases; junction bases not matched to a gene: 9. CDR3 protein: CASSGQDRVENTIYF. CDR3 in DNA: TGTGCCAGCAGTGGTCAAGACAGGGTCGAAAACACCATATATTTT.

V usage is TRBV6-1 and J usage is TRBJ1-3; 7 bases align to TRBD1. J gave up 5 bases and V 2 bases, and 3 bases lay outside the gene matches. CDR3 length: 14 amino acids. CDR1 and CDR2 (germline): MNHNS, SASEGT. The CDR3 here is CASSELQGRNTIYF. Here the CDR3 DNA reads TGTGCCAGCAGTGAATTACAGGGGAGAAACACCATATATTTT.

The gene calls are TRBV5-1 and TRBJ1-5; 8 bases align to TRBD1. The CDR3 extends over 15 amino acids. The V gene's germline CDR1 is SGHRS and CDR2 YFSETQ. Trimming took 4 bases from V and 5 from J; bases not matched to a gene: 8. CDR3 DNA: TGCGCCAGCAGCCCCGGACAGGGTGGGGATCAGCCCCAGCATTTT. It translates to CASSPGQGGDQPQHF.

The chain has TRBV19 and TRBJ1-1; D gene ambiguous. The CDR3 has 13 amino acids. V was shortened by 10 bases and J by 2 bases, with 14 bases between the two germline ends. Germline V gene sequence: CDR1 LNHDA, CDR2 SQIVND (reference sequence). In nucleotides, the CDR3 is TGTGCCACCTCCGGGTTGGTTAACACTGAAGCTTTCTTT. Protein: CATSGLVNTEAFF.

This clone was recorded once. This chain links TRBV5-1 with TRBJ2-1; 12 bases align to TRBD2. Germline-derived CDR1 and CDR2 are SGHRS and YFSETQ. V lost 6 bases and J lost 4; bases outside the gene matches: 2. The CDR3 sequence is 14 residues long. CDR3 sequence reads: CASNLAGGYNEQFF. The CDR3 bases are TGCGCCAGCAACCTAGCGGGAGGGTACAATGAGCAGTTCTTC. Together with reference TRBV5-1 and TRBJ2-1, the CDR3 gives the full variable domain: KAGVTQTPRYLIKTRGQQVTLSCSPISGHRSVSWYQQTPGQGLQFLFEYFSETQRNKGNFPGRFSGRQFSNSRSEMNVSTLELGDSALYLCASNLAGGYNEQFFGPGTRLTVL.

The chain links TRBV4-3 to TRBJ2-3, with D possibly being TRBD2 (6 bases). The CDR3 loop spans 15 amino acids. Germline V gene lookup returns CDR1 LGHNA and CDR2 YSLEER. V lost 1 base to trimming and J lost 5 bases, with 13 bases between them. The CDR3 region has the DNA TGCGCCAGCAGCCAAGTTTGGCGGGATGGAGATACGCAGTATTTT. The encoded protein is CASSQVWRDGDTQYF.

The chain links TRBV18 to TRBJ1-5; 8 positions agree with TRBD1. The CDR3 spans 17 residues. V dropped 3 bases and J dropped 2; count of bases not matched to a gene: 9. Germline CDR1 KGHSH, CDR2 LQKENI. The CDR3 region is CASSPLRTGKGNQPQHF. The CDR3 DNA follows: TGTGCCAGCTCACCTCTGCGGACAGGGAAGGGCAATCAGCCCCAGCATTTT. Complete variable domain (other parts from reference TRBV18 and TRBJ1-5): NAGVMQNPRHLVRRRGQEARLRCSPMKGHSHVYWYRQLPEEGLKFMVYLQKENIIDESGMPKERFSAEFPKEGPSILRIQQVVRGDSAAYFCASSPLRTGKGNQPQHFGDGTRLSIL.

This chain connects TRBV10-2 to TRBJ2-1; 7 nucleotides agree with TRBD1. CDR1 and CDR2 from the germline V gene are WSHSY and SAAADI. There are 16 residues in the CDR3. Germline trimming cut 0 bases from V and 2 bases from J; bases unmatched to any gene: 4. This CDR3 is CASSESRGPPYNEQFF. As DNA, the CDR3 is TGCGCCAGCAGTGAGTCAAGGGGGCCCCCCTACAATGAGCAGTTCTTC.

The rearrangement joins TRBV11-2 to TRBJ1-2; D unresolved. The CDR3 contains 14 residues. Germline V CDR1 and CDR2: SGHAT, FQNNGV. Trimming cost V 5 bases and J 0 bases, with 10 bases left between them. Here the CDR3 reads CASSRGDTNYGYTF. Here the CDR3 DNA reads TGTGCCAGCAGCCGGGGTGACACTAACTATGGCTACACCTTC.

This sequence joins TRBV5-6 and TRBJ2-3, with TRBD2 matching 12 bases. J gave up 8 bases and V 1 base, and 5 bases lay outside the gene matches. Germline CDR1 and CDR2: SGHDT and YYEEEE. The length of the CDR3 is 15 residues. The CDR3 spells CASSLTSGGSSTQYF. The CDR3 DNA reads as TGTGCCAGCAGCTTGACTAGCGGGGGGTCAAGTACGCAGTATTTT.

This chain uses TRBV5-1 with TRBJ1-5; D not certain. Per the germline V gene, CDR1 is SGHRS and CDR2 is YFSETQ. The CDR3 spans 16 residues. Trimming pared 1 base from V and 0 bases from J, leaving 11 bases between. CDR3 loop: CASSLSAEHSNQPQHF. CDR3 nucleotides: TGCGCCAGCAGCTTGTCTGCAGAACATAGCAATCAGCCCCAGCATTTT.

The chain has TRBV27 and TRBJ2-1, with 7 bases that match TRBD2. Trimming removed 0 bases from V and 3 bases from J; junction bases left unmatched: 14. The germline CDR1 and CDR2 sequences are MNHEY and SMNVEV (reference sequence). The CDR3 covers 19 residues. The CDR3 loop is CASSLSIWDYKTNYNEQFF. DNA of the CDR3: TGTGCCAGCAGTTTATCAATTTGGGACTATAAAACCAACTACAATGAGCAGTTCTTC.

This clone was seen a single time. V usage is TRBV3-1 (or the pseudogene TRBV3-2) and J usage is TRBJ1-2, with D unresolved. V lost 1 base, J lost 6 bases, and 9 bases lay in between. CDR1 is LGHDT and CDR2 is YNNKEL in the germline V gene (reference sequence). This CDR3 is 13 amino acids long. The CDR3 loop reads CASSQALQDGYTF. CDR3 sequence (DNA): TGTGCCAGCAGCCAAGCTCTCCAGGATGGCTACACCTTC.

Here the CDR3 reads CASSLVDAGGQYF. The CDR3 bases are TGTGCCAGCAGCTTAGTCGATGCGGGGGGGCAGTATTTT. The gene calls are TRBV7-2 and TRBJ2-3; TRBD2 aligns across 8 bases. V lost 1 base to trimming and J lost 11 bases; unmatched junction nucleotides: 5. The CDR3 is 13 amino acids. From germline, CDR1 is SGHTA and CDR2 FQGNSA.

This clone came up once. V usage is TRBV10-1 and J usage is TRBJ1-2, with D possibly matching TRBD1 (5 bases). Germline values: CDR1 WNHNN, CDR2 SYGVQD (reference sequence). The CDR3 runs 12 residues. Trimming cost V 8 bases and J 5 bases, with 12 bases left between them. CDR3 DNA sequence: TGCGCCAGCCAGGGATTGGGGTATGGCTACACCTTC. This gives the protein CASQGLGYGYTF.

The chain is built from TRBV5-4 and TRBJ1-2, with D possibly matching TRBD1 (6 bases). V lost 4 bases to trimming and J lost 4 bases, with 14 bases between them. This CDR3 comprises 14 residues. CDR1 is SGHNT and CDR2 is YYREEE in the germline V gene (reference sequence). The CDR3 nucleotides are TGTGCCAGCAGCAGGGCCGGACAGCCCTATGGCTACACCTTC. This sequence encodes CASSRAGQPYGYTF.